This TCR beta chain emerged from a study of control samples from healthy donors and cancer patients. This clone was counted only a few times. Generated by immunoSEQ multiplex PCR, the TCRdb table keeps only in-frame clones and is missing some. The sample contains around 140,000 clones, approximately 93% of which appear only once. Trimming stripped 1 base from V and 8 bases from J, with 12 bases between. This CDR3 is 14 amino acids long. Germline CDR1 is LGHDT and CDR2 is YNNKEL (reference sequence). Sequencing was carried out using blood. This chain links TRBV3-1 (or the pseudogene TRBV3-2) with TRBJ2-1; no clear D. This clonotype was obtained from a man aged 18 to 30 in good health. The CDR3: CASSQGGRFHEQFF. The DNA for the CDR3 is TGTGCCAGCAGCCAAGGAGGCAGGTTCCATGAGCAGTTCTTC.